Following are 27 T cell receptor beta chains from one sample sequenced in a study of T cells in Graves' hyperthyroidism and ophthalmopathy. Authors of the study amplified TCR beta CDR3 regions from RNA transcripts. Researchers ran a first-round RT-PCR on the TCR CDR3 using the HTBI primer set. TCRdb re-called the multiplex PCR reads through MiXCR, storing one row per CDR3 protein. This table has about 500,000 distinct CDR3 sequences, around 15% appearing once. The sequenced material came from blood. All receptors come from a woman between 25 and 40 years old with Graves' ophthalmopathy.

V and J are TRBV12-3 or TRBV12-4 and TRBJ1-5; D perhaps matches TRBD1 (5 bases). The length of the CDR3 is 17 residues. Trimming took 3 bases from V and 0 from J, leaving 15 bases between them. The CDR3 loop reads CASSFLTTEYSNQPQHF. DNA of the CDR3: TGTGCCAGCAGTTTTTTGACGACAGAGTATAGCAATCAGCCCCAGCATTTT.

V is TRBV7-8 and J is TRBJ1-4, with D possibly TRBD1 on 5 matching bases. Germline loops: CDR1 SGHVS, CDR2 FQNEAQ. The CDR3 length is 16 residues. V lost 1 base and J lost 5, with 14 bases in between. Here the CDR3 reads CASSLDLTDPNEKLFF. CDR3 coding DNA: TGTGCCAGCAGCTTAGATCTGACAGATCCGAATGAAAAACTGTTTTTT.

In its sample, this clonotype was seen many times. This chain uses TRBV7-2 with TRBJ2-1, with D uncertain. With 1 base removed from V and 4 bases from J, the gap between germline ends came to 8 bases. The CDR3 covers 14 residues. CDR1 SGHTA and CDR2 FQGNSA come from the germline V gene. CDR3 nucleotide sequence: TGTGCCAGCAGCTTAGTGGGGAAATACAATGAGCAGTTCTTC. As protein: CASSLVGKYNEQFF.

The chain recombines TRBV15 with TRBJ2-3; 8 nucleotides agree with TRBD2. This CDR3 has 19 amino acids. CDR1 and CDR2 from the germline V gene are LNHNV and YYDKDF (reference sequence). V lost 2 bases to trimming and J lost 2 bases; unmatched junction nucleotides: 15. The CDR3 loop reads CATSRLSGPAGEITDTQYF. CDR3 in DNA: TGTGCCACCAGCAGACTATCCGGACCAGCGGGAGAGATCACAGATACGCAGTATTTT.

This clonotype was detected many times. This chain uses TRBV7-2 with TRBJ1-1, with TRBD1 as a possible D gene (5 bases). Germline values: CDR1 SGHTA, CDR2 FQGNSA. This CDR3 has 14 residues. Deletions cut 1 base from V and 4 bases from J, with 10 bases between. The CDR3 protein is CASSLDQGGTEAFF. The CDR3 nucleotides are TGTGCCAGCAGCTTAGATCAGGGCGGCACTGAAGCTTTCTTT.

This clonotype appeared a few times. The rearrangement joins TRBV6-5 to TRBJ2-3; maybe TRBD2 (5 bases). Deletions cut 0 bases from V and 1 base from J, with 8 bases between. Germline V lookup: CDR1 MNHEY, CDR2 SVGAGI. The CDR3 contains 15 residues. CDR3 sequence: CASSYSLEGTDTQYF. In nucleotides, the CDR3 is TGTGCCAGCAGTTACTCACTAGAGGGCACAGATACGCAGTATTTT.

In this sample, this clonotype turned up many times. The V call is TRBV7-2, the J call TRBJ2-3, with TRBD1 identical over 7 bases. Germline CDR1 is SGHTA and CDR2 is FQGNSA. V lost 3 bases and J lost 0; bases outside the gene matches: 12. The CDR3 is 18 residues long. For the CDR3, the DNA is TGTGCCAGCAGCTTTCCACTAGACAGGGAGAGAAGCACAGATACGCAGTATTTT. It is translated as CASSFPLDRERSTDTQYF. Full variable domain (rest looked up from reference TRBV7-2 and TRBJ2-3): GAGVSQSPSNKVTEKGKDVELRCDPISGHTALYWYRQSLGQGLEFLIYFQGNSAPDKSGLPSDRFSAERTGGSVSTLTIQRTQQEDSAVYLCASSFPLDRERSTDTQYFGPGTRLTVL.

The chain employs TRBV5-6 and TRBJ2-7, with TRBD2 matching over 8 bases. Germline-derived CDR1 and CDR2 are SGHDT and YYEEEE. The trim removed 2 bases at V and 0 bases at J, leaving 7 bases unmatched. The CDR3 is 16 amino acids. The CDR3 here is CASSFETSGSSYEQYF. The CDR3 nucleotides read TGTGCCAGCAGCTTTGAAACTAGCGGCAGCTCCTACGAGCAGTACTTC.

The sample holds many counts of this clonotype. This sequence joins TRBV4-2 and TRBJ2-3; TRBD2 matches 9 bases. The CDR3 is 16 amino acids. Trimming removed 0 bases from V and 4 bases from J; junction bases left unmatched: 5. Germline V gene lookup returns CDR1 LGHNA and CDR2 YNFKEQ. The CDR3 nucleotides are TGTGCCAGCAGCCAAGATCCGGCGGGAGGGGCAGATACGCAGTATTTT. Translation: CASSQDPAGGADTQYF.

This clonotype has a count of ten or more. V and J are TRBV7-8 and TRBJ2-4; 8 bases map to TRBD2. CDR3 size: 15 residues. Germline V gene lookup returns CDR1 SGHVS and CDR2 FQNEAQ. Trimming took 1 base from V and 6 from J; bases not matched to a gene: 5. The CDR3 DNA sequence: TGTGCCAGCAGCTTAGGAGCGGGAGCTCTAAACATTCAGTACTTC. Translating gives CASSLGAGALNIQYF.

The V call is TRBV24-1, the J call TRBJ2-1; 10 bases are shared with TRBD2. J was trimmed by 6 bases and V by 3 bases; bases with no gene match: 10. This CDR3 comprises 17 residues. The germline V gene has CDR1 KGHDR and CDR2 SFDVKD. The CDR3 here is CATSDPFLAGEVNEQFF. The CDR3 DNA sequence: TGTGCCACCAGTGATCCCTTCCTAGCGGGAGAGGTCAATGAGCAGTTCTTC.

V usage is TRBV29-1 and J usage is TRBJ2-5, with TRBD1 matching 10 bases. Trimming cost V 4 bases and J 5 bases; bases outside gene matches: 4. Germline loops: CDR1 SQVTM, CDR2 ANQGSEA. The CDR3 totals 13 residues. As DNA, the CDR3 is TGCAGCGTTGGACAGGGGGCTTCGGAGACCCAGTACTTC. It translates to CSVGQGASETQYF.

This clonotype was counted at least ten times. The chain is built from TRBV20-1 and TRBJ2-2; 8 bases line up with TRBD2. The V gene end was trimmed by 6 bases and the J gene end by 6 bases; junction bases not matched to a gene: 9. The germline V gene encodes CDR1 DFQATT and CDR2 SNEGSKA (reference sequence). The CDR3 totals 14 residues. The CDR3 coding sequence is TGCAGTGCCACTCCGGGACTAGGGGCCGGGGAGCTGTTTTTT. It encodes CSATPGLGAGELFF.

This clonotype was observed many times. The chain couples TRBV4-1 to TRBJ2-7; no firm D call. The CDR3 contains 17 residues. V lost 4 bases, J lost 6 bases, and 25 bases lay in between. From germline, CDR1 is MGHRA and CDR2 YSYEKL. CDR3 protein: CASSRDTARAPLSEQYF. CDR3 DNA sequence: TGCGCCAGCAGCCGAGACACAGCTAGGGCCCCCTTGAGCGAGCAGTACTTC.

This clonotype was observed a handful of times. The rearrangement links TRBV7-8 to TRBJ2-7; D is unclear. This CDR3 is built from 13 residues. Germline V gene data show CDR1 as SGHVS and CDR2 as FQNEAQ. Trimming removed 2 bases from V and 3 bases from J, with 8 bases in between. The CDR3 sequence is CASSLLRVYEQYF. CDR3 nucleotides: TGTGCCAGCAGCTTACTCCGGGTCTACGAGCAGTACTTC.

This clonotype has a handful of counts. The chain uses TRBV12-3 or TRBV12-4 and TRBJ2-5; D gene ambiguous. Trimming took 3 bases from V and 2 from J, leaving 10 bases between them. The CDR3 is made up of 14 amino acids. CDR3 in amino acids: CASSLVREQETQYF. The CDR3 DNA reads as TGTGCCAGCAGTTTGGTGCGTGAACAAGAGACCCAGTACTTC.

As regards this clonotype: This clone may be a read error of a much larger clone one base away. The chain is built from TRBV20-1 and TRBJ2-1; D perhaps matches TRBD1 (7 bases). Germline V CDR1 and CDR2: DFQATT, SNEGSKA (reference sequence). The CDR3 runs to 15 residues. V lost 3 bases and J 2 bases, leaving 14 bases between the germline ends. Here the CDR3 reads CSASLRRGAYNEQFF. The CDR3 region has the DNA TGCAGTGCTAGCCTCCGCAGGGGGGCCTACAATGAGCAGTTCTTC.

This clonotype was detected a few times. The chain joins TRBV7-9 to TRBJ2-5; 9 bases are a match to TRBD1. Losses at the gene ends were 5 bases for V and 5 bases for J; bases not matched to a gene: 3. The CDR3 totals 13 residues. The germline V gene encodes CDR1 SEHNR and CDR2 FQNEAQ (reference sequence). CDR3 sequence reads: CASSGTGLETQYF. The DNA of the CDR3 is TGTGCCAGCAGCGGGACAGGGTTGGAGACCCAGTACTTC.

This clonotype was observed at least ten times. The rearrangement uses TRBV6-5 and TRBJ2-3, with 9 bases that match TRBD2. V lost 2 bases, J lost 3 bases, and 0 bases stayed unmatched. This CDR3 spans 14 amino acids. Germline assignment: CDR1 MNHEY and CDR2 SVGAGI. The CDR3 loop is CASSYLAGTDTQYF. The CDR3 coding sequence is TGTGCCAGCAGTTACCTAGCGGGAACAGATACGCAGTATTTT.

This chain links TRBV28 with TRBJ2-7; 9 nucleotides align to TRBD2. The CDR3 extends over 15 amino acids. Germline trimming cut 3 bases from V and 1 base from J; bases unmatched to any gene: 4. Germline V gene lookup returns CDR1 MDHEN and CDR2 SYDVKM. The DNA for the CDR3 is TGTGCCAGCAGTTTTCGCCTAGCGGGGTCCTACGAGCAGTACTTC. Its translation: CASSFRLAGSYEQYF.

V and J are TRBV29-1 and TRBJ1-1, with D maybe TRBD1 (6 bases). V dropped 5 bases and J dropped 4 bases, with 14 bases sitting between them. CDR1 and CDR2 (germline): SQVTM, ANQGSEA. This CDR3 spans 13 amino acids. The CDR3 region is CSVYRDGGTEAFF. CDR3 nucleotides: TGCAGCGTTTACAGGGATGGGGGCACTGAAGCTTTCTTT.

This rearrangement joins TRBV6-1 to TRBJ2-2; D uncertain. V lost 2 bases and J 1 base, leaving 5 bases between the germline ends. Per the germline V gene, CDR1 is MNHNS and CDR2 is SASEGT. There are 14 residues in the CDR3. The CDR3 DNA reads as TGTGCCAGCAGTGAACATATGAACACCGGGGAGCTGTTTTTT. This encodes CASSEHMNTGELFF.

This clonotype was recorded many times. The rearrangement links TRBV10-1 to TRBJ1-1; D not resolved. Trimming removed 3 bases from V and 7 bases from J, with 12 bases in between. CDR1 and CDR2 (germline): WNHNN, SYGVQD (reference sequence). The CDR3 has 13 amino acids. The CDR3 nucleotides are TGCGCCAGCAGTGACGGAGGGCTCGATGAAGCTTTCTTT. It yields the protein CASSDGGLDEAFF.

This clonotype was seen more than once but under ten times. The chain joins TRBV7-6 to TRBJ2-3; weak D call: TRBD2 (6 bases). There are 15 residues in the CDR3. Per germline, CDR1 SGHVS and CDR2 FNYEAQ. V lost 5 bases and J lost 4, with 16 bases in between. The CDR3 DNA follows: TGTGCCAGCAGCCAAAGCGGGCATACTCCAGATACGCAGTATTTT. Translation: CASSQSGHTPDTQYF. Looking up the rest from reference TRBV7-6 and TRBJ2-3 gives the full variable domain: GAGVSQSPRYKVTKRGQDVALRCDPISGHVSLYWYRQALGQGPEFLTYFNYEAQQDKSGLPNDRFSAERPEGSISTLTIQRTEQRDSAMYRCASSQSGHTPDTQYFGPGTRLTVL.

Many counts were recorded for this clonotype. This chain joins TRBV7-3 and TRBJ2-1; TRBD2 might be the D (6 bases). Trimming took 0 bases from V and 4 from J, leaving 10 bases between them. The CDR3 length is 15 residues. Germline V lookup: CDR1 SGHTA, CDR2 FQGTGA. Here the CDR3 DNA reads TGTGCCAGCAGCTTAACGGGAGGCCGGTACAATGAGCAGTTCTTC. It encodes CASSLTGGRYNEQFF. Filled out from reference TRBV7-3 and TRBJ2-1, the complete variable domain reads GAGVSQTPSNKVTEKGKYVELRCDPISGHTALYWYRQSLGQGPEFLIYFQGTGAADDSGLPNDRFFAVRPEGSVSTLKIQRTERGDSAVYLCASSLTGGRYNEQFFGPGTRLTVL.

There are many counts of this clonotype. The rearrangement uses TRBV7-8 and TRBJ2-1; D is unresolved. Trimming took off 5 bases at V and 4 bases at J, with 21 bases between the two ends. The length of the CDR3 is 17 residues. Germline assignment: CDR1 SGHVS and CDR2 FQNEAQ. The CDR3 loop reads CASSPTGGRSSYNEQFF. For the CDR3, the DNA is TGTGCCAGCAGCCCCACTGGCGGACGGTCCTCTTACAATGAGCAGTTCTTC.

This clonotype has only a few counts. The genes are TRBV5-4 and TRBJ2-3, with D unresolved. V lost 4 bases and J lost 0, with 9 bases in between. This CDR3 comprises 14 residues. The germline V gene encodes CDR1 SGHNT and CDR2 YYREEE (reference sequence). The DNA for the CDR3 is TGTGCCAGCAGCCAGCAGTCTAGCACAGATACGCAGTATTTT. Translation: CASSQQSSTDTQYF.